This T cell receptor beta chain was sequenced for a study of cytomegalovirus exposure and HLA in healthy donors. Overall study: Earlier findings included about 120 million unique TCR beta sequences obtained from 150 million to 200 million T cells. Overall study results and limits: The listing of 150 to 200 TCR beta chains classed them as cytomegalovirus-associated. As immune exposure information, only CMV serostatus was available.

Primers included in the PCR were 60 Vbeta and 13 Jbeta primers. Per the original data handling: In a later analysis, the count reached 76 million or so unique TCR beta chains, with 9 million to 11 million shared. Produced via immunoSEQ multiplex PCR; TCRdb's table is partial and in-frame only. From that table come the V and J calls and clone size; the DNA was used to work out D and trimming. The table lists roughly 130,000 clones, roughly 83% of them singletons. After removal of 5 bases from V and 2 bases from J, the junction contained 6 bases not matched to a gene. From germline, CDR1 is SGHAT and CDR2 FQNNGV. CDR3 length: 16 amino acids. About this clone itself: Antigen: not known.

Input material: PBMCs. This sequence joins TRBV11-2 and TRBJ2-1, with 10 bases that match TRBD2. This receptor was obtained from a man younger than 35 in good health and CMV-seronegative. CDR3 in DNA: TGTGCCAGCAGCCTTTTAGCGGGAGGAGCCTACAATGAGCAGTTCTTC. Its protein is CASSLLAGGAYNEQFF. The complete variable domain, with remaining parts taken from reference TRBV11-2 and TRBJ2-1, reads EAGVAQSPRYKIIEKRQSVAFWCNPISGHATLYWYQQILGQGPKLLIQFQNNGVVDDSQLPKDRFSAERLKGVDSTLKIQPAKLEDSAVYLCASSLLAGGAYNEQFFGPGTRLTVL.